The clone carrying this T cell receptor beta chain was found a few times. Its antigen is not identified. This sample stems from a study of early T cells in non-severe SARS-CoV-2 infection. Overall study: Bulk RNA isolated from unsorted whole blood underwent sequencing; chains were not paired. Study results and limitations: Using VDJdb, the matching emphasized anti-spike CD8 responses while missing private and CD4 specificities.

Attached unique molecular identifiers marked individual cDNA molecules. TCRdb called the 5' RACE reads again in MiXCR, with one record for every CDR3 protein. The data hold about 79,000 distinct CDR3 sequences, with over 9% observed a single time. This CDR3 spans 15 amino acids. V lost 4 bases, J lost 1 base, and 4 bases stayed unmatched. Germline CDR1 reads SGHVS; CDR2 reads FQNEAQ. The clonotype comes from an adult who was a healthcare worker with PCR-confirmed SARS-CoV-2 infection or an uninfected control (not recorded which). The rearrangement links TRBV7-8 to TRBJ1-1, with 9 bases fitting TRBD1. The sample consisted of whole blood. The CDR3 here is CASSSYRGRNTEAFF. The CDR3 nucleotides read TGTGCCAGCAGCTCCTACAGGGGGCGGAACACTGAAGCTTTCTTT.